A single sample is the source of the 8 T cell receptor beta chains below, sequenced in a study of cytomegalovirus exposure and HLA in healthy donors (dated by TCRdb to about 2017). The library was generated by the immunoSEQ multiplex PCR assay. The immuneACCESS repertoire file appears here via TCRdb, limited to in-frame rearrangements. These files lack a portion of the clones; in checked studies, under half of the deficit traces to unresolved V genes, and the cause of the others is not known. Here the sample has about 60,000 clones; approximately 95% occur a single time. Around 5.5% of the sample comes from the top ten. The sample consisted of PBMCs. These receptors were collected from a woman under 30 in good health and CMV-seronegative.

The chain links TRBV7-9 to TRBJ1-1, with a weak D call TRBD1 (6 bases). Germline V lookup: CDR1 SEHNR, CDR2 FQNEAQ (reference sequence). The CDR3 runs 14 residues. Trimming cost V 5 bases and J 2 bases, with 12 bases left between them. Here the CDR3 DNA reads TGTGCCAGCAGCAAACAGGGTCCCAACACTGAAGCTTTCTTT. Translation gives CASSKQGPNTEAFF.

This clone appeared a single time. This chain uses TRBV4-2 with TRBJ2-3; D is uncertain. From germline, CDR1 is LGHNA and CDR2 YNFKEQ. V lost 2 bases, J lost 5 bases, and 8 bases lay in between. There are 13 residues in the CDR3. CDR3 DNA sequence: TGTGCCAGCAGCCAAAGATTCAGAGATACGCAGTATTTT. Translation gives CASSQRFRDTQYF.

This chain links TRBV10-3 with TRBJ1-2; the D is unclear. Germline V gene lookup returns CDR1 ENHRY and CDR2 SYGVKD. There are 14 residues in the CDR3. V was cut by 6 bases and J by 1 base, with 12 bases left in between. The CDR3 bases are TGTGCCATCAGCTCCGGGGATCTTAACTATGGCTACACCTTC. Translation: CAISSGDLNYGYTF.

This clone came up many times. This chain links TRBV5-6 with TRBJ1-2, with D unresolved. The CDR3 is made up of 15 amino acids. CDR1 is SGHDT and CDR2 is YYEEEE in the germline V gene. With 4 bases removed from V and 4 bases from J, the gap between germline ends came to 17 bases. The CDR3 DNA sequence: TGTGCCAGCAGCGTTGGCCTTAGCGCCTTCTATGGCTACACCTTC. Its translation: CASSVGLSAFYGYTF.

This sequence joins TRBV6-5 and TRBJ2-3, with D possibly matching TRBD2 (6 bases). Germline V gene data show CDR1 as MNHEY and CDR2 as SVGAGI. The CDR3 contains 14 residues. The germline V and J ends were trimmed by 6 bases and 2 bases, with 12 bases remaining between them. As DNA, the CDR3 is TGTGCCAGCAGCCTCGGGAGCGTCACAGATACGCAGTATTTT. Its protein product is CASSLGSVTDTQYF.

This chain uses TRBV7-2 with TRBJ1-1, with 7 positions matching TRBD1. With 1 base clipped from V and 10 bases from J, the junction kept 12 bases outside the gene matches. Per the germline V gene, CDR1 is SGHTA and CDR2 is FQGNSA. The CDR3 is 15 residues long. The CDR3 loop reads CASSLVWKGAEGAFF. The DNA of the CDR3 is TGTGCCAGCAGCTTAGTCTGGAAGGGGGCCGAGGGAGCTTTCTTT.

The CDR3 region has the DNA TGCGCCAGCAGCTTGCGCGGAGACTACAATGAGCAGTTCTTC. Its translation: CASSLRGDYNEQFF. The rearrangement joins TRBV5-1 to TRBJ2-1; no definite D call. The V end lost 1 base, the J end lost 3 bases, and 8 bases lay between the germline ends. Germline V lookup: CDR1 SGHRS, CDR2 YFSETQ. The CDR3 spans 14 residues.

The chain combines TRBV15 with TRBJ1-2; D is unresolved. This CDR3 spans 16 amino acids. The germline CDR1 and CDR2 sequences are LNHNV and YYDKDF (reference sequence). Trimming stripped 4 bases from V and 4 bases from J, with 19 bases between. Written as DNA, the CDR3 is TGTGCCACCAGCACGAGGGATAACAGTCAGTCCTATGGCTACACCTTC. Translating gives CATSTRDNSQSYGYTF.